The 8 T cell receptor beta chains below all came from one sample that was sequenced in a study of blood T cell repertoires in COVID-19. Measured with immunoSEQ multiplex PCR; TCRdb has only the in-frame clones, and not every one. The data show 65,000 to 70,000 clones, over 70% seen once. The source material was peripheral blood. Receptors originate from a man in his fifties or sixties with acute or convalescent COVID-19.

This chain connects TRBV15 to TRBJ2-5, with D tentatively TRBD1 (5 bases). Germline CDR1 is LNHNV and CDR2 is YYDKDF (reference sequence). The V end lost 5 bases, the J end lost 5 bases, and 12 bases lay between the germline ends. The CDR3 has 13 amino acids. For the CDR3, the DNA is TGTGCCACCAGCGTTCGACAGTGGGAGACCCAGTACTTC. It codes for CATSVRQWETQYF.

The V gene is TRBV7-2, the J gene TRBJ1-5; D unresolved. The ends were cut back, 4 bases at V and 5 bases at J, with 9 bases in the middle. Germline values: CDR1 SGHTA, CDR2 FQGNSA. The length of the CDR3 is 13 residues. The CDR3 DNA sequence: TGTGCCAGCAGCTCGGCAGGTTATCAGCCCCAGCATTTT. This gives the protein CASSSAGYQPQHF.

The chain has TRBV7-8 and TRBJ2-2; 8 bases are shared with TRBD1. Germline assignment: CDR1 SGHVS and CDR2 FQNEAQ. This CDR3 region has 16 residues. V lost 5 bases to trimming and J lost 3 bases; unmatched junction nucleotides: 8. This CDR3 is CASSRTGTMDTGELFF. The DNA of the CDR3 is TGTGCCAGCAGCCGGACAGGGACAATGGACACCGGGGAGCTGTTTTTT.

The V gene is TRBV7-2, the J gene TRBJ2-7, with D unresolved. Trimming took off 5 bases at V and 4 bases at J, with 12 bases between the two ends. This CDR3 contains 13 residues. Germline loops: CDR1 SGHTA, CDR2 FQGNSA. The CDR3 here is CASSPWAEYEQYF. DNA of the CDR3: TGTGCCAGCAGCCCCTGGGCAGAGTACGAGCAGTACTTC.

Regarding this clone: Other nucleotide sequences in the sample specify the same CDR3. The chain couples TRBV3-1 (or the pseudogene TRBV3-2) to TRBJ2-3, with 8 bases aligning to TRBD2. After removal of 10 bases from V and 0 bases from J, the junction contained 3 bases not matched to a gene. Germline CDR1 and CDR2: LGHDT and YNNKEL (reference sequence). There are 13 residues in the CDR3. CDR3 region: CATRGGSTDTQYF. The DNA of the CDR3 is TGTGCCACTCGGGGGGGGAGCACAGATACGCAGTATTTT.

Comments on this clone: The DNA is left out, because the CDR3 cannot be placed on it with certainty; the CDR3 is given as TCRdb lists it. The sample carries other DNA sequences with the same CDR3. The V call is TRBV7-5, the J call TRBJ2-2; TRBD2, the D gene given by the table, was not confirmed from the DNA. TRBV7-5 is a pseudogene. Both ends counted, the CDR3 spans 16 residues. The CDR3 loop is CARSLVVGGGTGELFF.

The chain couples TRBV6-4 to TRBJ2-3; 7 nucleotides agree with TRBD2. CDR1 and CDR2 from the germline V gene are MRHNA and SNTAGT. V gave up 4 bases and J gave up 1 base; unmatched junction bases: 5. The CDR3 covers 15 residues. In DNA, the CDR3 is TGTGCCAGCAGTGTTGTGGGGGGGGGCACAGATACGCAGTATTTT. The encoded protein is CASSVVGGGTDTQYF.

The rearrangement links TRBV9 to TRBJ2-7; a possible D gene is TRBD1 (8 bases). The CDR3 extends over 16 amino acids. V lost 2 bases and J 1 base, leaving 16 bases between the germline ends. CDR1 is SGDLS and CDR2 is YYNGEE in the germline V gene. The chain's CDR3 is CASSVGGTGESYEQYF. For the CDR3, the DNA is TGTGCCAGCAGCGTGGGGGGGACAGGCGAATCCTACGAGCAGTACTTC.